This TCR beta chain comes out of a study of identical twins. Points from the study as a whole: Not following the same donors, the study drew its conclusions from cross-sectional statistical analysis. Recombination models fit unrelated individuals' TCR alpha sharing but underestimated twins'.

cDNA molecules carried unique molecular identifiers, and template switching added a universal primer site. TCRdb fed the 5' RACE reads into MiXCR, producing one record per CDR3 protein. The table lists hundreds of thousands of distinct CDR3 sequences, about 12% of them singletons. On this clonotype itself: Antigen specificity is unknown.

CDR1 and CDR2 from the germline V gene are MGHRA and YSYEKL. V gave up 1 base and J gave up 3 bases, with 10 bases separating them. This CDR3 has 15 residues. This same sample was also part of a study on yellow fever vaccine responses in identical twins.

This sequence originates from a woman under 30 in good health. The rearrangement uses TRBV4-1 and TRBJ2-1; D is unresolved. The specimen was CD8+ T cells sorted from blood. The CDR3 DNA sequence: TGCGCCAGCAGCCAAGTCGTCCAGAACTACAATGAGCAGTTCTTC. Its protein is CASSQVVQNYNEQFF.